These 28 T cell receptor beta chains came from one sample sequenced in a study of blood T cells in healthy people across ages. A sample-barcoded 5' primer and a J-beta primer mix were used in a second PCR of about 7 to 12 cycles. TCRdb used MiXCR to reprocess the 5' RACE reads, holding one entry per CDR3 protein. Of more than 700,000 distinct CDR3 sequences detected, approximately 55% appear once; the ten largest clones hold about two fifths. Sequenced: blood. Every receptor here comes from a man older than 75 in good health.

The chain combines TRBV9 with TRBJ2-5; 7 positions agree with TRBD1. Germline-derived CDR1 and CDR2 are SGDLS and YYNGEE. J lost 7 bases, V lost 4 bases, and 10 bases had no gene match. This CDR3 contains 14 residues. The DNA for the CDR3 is TGTGCCAGCAGCCTAGGGGGACAGTTTGCGACCCAGTACTTC. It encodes CASSLGGQFATQYF.

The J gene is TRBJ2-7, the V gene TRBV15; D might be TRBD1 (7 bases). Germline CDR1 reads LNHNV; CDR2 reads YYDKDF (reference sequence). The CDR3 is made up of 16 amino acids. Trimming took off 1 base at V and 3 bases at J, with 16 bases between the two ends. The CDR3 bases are TGTGCCACCAGCAGAGCCGGGGGACAGACCCACTACGAGCAGTACTTC. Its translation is CATSRAGGQTHYEQYF.

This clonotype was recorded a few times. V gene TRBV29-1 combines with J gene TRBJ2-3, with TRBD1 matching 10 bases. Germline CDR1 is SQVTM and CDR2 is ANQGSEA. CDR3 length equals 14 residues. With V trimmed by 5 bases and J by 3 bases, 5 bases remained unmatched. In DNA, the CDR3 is TGCAGCGTTAGACAGGGGGCGTTTACAGATACGCAGTATTTT. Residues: CSVRQGAFTDTQYF.

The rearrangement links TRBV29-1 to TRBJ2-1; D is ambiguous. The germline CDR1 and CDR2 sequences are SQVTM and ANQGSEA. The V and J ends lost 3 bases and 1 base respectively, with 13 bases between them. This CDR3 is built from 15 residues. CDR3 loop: CSVEAIKASYNEQFF. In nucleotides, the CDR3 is TGCAGCGTTGAGGCCATTAAGGCGTCCTACAATGAGCAGTTCTTC.

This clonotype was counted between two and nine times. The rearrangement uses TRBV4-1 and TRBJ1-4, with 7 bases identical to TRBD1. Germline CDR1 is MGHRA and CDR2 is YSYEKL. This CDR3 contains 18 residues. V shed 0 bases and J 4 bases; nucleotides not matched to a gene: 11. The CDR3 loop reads CASSQEGGGGAGNEKLFF. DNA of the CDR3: TGCGCCAGCAGCCAAGAGGGTGGAGGGGGCGCGGGTAATGAAAAACTGTTTTTT.

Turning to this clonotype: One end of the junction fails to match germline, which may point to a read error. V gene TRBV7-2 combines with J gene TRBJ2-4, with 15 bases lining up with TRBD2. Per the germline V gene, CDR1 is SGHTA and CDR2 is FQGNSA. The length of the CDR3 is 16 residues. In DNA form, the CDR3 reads TGTGCCGGCAGCTTAGGACTAGCGGGAGGGCTTTACGTGCAGTACTTC. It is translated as CAGSLGLAGGLYVQYF.

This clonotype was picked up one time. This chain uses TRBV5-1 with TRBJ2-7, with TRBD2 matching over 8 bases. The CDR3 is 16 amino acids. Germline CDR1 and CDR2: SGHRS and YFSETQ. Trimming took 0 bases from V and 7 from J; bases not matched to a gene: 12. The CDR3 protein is CASSLGLAGNYNEQYF. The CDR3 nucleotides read TGCGCCAGCAGCTTGGGTCTAGCGGGCAACTACAATGAGCAGTACTTC.

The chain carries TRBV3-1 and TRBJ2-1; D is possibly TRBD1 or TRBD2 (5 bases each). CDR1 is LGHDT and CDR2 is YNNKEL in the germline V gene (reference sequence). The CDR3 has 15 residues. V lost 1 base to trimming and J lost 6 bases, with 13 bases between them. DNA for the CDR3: TGTGCCAGCAGCCAAGGGCAGTCCGGGACCAATGAGCAGTTCTTC. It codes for CASSQGQSGTNEQFF.

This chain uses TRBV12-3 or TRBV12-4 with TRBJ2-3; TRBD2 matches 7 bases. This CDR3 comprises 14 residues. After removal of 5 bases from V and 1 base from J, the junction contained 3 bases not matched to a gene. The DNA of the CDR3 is TGTGCCAGCAGTCATGGGAGGGGCACAGATACGCAGTATTTT. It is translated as CASSHGRGTDTQYF.

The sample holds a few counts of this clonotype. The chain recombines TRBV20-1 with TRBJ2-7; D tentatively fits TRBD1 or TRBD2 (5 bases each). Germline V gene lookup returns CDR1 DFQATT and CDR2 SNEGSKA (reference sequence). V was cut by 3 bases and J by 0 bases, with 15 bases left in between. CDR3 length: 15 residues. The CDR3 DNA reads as TGCAGTGCTAGTCGGGGCGGGTTAAGCTCCTACGAGCAGTACTTC. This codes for CSASRGGLSSYEQYF.

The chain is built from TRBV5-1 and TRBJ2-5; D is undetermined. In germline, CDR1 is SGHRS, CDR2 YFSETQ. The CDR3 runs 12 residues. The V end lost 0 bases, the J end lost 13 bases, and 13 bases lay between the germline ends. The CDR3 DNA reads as TGCGCCAGCAGCTTGGAATCCCCCAGTAGGTACTTC. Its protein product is CASSLESPSRYF.

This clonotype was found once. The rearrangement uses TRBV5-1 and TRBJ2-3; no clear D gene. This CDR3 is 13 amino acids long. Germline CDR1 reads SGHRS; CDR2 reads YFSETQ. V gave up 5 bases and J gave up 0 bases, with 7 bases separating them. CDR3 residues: CASRIPSTDTQYF. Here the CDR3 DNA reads TGCGCCAGCAGGATCCCTAGCACAGATACGCAGTATTTT.

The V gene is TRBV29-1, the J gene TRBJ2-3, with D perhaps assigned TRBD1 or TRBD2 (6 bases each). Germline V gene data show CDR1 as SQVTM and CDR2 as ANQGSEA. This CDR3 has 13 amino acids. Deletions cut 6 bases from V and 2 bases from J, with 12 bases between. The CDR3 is CSVRGTLTDTQYF. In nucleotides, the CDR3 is TGCAGCGTCCGCGGGACACTCACAGATACGCAGTATTTT.

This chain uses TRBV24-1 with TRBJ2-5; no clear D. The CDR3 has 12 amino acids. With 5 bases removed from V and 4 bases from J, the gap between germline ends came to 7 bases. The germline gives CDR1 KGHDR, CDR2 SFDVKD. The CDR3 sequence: CATSGQSETQYF. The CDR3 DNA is TGTGCCACCAGTGGCCAGTCAGAGACCCAGTACTTC.

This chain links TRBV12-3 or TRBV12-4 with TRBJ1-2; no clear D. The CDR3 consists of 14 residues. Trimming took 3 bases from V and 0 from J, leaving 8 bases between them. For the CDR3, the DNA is TGTGCCAGCAGTTTGCGGAGAGCTAACTATGGCTACACCTTC. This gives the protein CASSLRRANYGYTF.

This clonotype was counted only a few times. The chain's CDR3 is CASSPGQGTHTQYF. The CDR3 DNA sequence: TGTGCCAGCTCACCGGGACAGGGGACCCATACGCAGTATTTT. This chain uses TRBV18 with TRBJ2-3, with 10 bases lining up with TRBD1. The CDR3 length is 14 residues. The germline V gene has CDR1 KGHSH and CDR2 LQKENI. The V gene end was trimmed by 3 bases and the J gene end by 7 bases; junction bases not matched to a gene: 4.

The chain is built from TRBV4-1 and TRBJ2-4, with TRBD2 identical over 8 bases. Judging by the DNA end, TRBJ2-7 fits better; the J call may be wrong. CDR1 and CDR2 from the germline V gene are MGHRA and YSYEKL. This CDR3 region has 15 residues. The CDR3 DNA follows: TGCGCCAGCAGCCAAGAACCAAGCGGGAGTCACGAGCAGTACTTC. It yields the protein CASSQEPSGSHEQYF.

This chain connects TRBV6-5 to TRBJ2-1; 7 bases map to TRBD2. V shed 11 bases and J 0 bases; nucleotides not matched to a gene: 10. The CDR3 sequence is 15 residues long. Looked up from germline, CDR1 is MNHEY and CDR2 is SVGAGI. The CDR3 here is CAAAATSLSYNEQFF. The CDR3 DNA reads TGTGCCGCGGCTGCGACTAGCCTCTCCTACAATGAGCAGTTCTTC.

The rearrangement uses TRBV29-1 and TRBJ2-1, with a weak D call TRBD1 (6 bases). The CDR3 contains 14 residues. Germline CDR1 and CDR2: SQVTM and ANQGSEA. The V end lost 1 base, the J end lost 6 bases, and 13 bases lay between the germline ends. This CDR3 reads CSVEGTAVGNEQFF. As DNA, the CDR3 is TGCAGCGTTGAAGGGACAGCGGTAGGCAATGAGCAGTTCTTC.

The CDR3: CASSPNRGPTGAGAFF. DNA for the CDR3: TGTGCCAGCAGCCCTAACAGGGGGCCCACGGGAGCTGGAGCTTTCTTT. The rearrangement uses TRBV11-2 and TRBJ1-1; 9 nucleotides align to TRBD1. Germline CDR1 and CDR2: SGHAT and FQNNGV. The junction had 17 bases not matched to a gene; V was cut back by 5 bases and J by 10 bases. This CDR3 region has 16 residues.

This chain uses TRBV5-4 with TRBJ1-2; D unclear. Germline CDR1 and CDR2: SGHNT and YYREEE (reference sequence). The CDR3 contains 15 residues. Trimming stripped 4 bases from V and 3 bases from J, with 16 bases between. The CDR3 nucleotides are TGTGCCAGCAGCCTACCAAGCGGACCGCACTATGGCTACACCTTC. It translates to CASSLPSGPHYGYTF.

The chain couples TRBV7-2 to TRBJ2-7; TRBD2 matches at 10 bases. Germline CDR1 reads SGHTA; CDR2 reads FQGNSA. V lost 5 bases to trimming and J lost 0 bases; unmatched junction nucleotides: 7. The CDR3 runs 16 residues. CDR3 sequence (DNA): TGTGCCAGCAGCCATGGACTAGCGGTGAGCTCCTACGAGCAGTACTTC. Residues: CASSHGLAVSSYEQYF.

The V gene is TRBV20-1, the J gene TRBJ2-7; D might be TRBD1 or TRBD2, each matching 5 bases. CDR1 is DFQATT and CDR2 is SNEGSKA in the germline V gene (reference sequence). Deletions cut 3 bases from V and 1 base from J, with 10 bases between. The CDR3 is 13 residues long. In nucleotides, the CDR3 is TGCAGTGCTAGTCGGGACGTTTCCTACGAGCAGTACTTC. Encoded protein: CSASRDVSYEQYF.

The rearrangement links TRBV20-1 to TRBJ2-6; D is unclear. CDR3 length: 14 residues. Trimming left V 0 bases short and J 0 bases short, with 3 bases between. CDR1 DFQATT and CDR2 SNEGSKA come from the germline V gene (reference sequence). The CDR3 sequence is CSARDTSGANVLTF. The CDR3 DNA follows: TGCAGTGCTAGAGACACCTCTGGGGCCAACGTCCTGACTTTC.

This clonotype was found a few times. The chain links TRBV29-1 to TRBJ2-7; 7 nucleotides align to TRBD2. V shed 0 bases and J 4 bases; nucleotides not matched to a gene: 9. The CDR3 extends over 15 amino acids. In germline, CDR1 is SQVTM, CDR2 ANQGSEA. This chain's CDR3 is CSVEDFGGSQYEQYF. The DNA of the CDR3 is TGCAGCGTTGAAGATTTCGGCGGGAGTCAATACGAGCAGTACTTC.

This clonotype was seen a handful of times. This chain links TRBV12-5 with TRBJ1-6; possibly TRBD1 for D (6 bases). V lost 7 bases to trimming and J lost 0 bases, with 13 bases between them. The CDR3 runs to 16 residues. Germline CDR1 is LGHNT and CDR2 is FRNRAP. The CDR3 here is CASVDRVSSYNSPLHF. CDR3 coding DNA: TGTGCTAGTGTGGACAGAGTCAGCTCCTATAATTCACCCCTCCACTTT. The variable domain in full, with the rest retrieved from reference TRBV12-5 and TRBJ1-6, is DARVTQTPRHKVTEMGQEVTMRCQPILGHNTVFWYRQTMMQGLELLAYFRNRAPLDDSGMPKDRFSAEMPDATLATLKIQPSEPRDSAVYFCASVDRVSSYNSPLHFGNGTRLTVT.

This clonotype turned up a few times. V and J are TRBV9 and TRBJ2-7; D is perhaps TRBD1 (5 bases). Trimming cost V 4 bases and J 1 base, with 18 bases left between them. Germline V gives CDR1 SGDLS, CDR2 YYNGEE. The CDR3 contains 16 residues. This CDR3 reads CASSRQPASMSYEQYF. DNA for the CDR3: TGTGCCAGCAGCAGACAGCCAGCGTCGATGTCCTACGAGCAGTACTTC.

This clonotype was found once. The CDR3 is CASSAGHFSPLHF. The DNA for the CDR3 is TGTGCCAGCAGCGCGGGACATTTTTCACCCCTCCACTTT. J is TRBJ1-6 and V is TRBV11-1; TRBD1 is a possible D gene (6 bases). The CDR3 is 13 residues long. Trimming took off 5 bases at V and 9 bases at J, with 11 bases between the two ends. Germline V gene data show CDR1 as SGHAT and CDR2 as FQDESV (reference sequence).